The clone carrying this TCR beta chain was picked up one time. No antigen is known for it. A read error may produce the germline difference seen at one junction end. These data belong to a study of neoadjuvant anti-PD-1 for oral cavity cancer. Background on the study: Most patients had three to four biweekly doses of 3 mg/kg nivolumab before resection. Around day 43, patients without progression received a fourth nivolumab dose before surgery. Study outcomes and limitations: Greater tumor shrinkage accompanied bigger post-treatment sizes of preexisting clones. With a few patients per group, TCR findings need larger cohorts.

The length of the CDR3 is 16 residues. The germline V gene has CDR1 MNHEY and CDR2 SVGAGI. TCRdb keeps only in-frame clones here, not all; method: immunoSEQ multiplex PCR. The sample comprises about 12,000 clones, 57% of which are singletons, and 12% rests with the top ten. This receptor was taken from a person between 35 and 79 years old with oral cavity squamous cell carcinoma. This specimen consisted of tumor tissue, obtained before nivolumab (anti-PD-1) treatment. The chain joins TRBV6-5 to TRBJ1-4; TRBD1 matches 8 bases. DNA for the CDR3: TGTGCCAGCAGCTACTACTCGGACAGGGCAAATGAAAAACTGTTTTTT. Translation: CASSYYSDRANEKLFF.